This record covers a single TCR beta chain. The data belong to a study of cytomegalovirus exposure and HLA in healthy donors. Per the germline V gene, CDR1 is SGHRS and CDR2 is YFSETQ. This CDR3 contains 15 residues. The V segment lost 2 bases and the J segment 4 bases; nucleotides outside the gene matches: 5. 13 Jbeta primers and 60 Vbeta primers were used for the PCR. Using immunoSEQ multiplex PCR, the repertoire was profiled, and TCRdb retains in-frame clones only, with some absent. This repertoire shows roughly 190,000 clones, about four fifths found once; its top ten account for around 2%. Material: PBMCs. The chain uses TRBV5-1 and TRBJ1-4; the match to TRBD1 covers 7 bases. This receptor was obtained from a man between 18 and 35 years old in good health and CMV-seronegative. CDR3 nucleotides: TGCGCCAGCAGCTTACTACAGGGGATTAATGAAAAACTGTTTTTT. It specifies CASSLLQGINEKLFF. The full variable domain, in which reference TRBV5-1 and TRBJ1-4 provide the parts outside the CDR3, is KAGVTQTPRYLIKTRGQQVTLSCSPISGHRSVSWYQQTPGQGLQFLFEYFSETQRNKGNFPGRFSGRQFSNSRSEMNVSTLELGDSALYLCASSLLQGINEKLFFGSGTQLSVL.